This T cell receptor (beta chain) came from a study of blood T cell repertoires in COVID-19. CDR1 and CDR2 (germline): MDHEN, SYDVKM. Between the trimmed V and J ends, which lost 6 bases and 3 bases, there was a span of 15 bases. The length of the CDR3 is 15 residues. The cohort comprised adults aged about 18 to 90 years residing in under 25 US areas. The study assigned cohorts using participant-reported clinical history. TCRdb's table, derived via immunoSEQ multiplex PCR, lists solely in-frame clones and lacks some. The repertoire holds nearly 200,000 clones, 84% seen once, with around 7.5% in the top ten.

The gene calls are TRBV28 and TRBJ1-3, with D unresolved. The sequence was collected from a man between 40 and 49 years old who had recovered from COVID-19. The material sequenced was PBMCs or T cells enriched from blood (not recorded which). The CDR3 sequence: CASSPLVAGGNTIYF. Written as DNA, the CDR3 is TGTGCCAGCAGCCCCCTCGTGGCAGGTGGAAACACCATATATTTT. The complete variable domain, with remaining parts taken from reference TRBV28 and TRBJ1-3, reads DVKVTQSSRYLVKRTGEKVFLECVQDMDHENMFWYRQDPGLGLRLIYFSYDVKMKEKGDIPEGYSVSREKKERFSLILESASTNQTSMYLCASSPLVAGGNTIYFGEGSWLTVV.